This T cell receptor (beta chain) was documented in a study of blood T cell repertoires in COVID-19. On the study more broadly: COVID-19 samples collected from the United States, Italy and Spain covered acute and convalescent phases. PBMCs, B-cell-depleted T cells, or T cells provided the cDNA or gDNA that made up the material.

How the authors handled the data: From reference gene primer amplification, estimates of nucleated cell counts were derived. Sequencing was performed with immunoSEQ multiplex PCR; in TCRdb, only in-frame clones are kept and a portion is missing. V and J calls and clone size come straight from that table; D and trimming were deduced from the DNA. This table holds 240,000 or so clones, 88% found once. The receptor comes from a woman aged 40 to 50 who had recovered from COVID-19. Source material: peripheral blood.

The CDR3 nucleotides read TGTGCCAGCACTCAGGGTCAGTCTAGCAATCAGCCCCAGCATTTT. This translates into CASTQGQSSNQPQHF. J is TRBJ1-5 and V is TRBV2; D possibly corresponds to TRBD1 (5 bases). Germline CDR1 and CDR2: SNHLY and FYNNEI. CDR3 size: 15 residues. Trimming removed 7 bases at V and 0 bases at J, with 13 bases between.